What follows is one TCR beta chain and its context. The antigen is not known. The CDR3 sequence is 14 residues long. Per the germline V gene, CDR1 is WNHNN and CDR2 is SYGVQD (reference sequence). Trimming shortened V by 8 bases and J by 2 bases, and 16 bases separated the two germline ends. This sample stems from a study of identical twins. General study findings and limits: In drawing conclusions, the study used cross-sectional statistical analysis and did not follow the same donors.

Each donor was a healthy Caucasian. It was template switching that added a universal primer site, and there were unique molecular identifiers on the cDNA. TCRdb passed the 5' RACE reads through MiXCR, listing each CDR3 protein once. The sample holds 200,000 to 250,000 distinct CDR3 sequences, around 7% seen once. This sample also belongs to another study, concerning yellow fever vaccine responses in identical twins.

This sequence originates from a woman aged 18-29 years in good health. Sequences were obtained from memory (CD45RO+) T cells sorted from blood. The rearrangement uses TRBV10-1 and TRBJ2-7; D is possibly TRBD2 (6 bases). Here the CDR3 reads CASPSKEGTYEQYV. The DNA for the CDR3 is TGCGCCAGCCCCAGCAAGGAGGGCACCTACGAGCAGTACGTC.